This paragraph covers one TCR beta chain sequence. The data originate from a study of blood T cell repertoires in COVID-19. Per the germline V gene, CDR1 is SGDLS and CDR2 is YYNGEE. The CDR3 covers 16 residues. Trimming shortened V by 0 bases and J by 1 base, and 11 bases separated the two germline ends. In the original workflow: Scientists estimated how many nucleated cells there were by amplifying reference gene primers. Only in-frame clones appear in the TCRdb table, and some are missing; sequencing was by immunoSEQ multiplex PCR. The V and J calls and the clone size are those of that table, but D and trimming were determined from the DNA. The sample has some 260,000 clones, approximately 77% seen once.

Sequenced: peripheral blood. This clonotype was sampled from a woman aged 18-29 years with acute or convalescent COVID-19. This sequence joins TRBV9 and TRBJ1-3, with D hard to call. In DNA, the CDR3 is TGTGCCAGCAGCGTAGGAGGAAGGCAATCTGGAAACACCATATATTTT. The encoded protein is CASSVGGRQSGNTIYF.